The clone carrying this TCR beta chain has at least ten counts. What it binds is unknown. The CDR3 runs 11 residues. Germline lookup yields CDR1 ENHRY and CDR2 SYGVKD. Two oligonucleotides, mixed equimolar, formed the beta constant-region primer covering TRBC1 and TRBC2. MiXCR, applied by TCRdb to the UMI-ligation and nested PCR reads, yields one record per CDR3 protein. The sample lists approximately 89,000 distinct CDR3 sequences; more than 6.5% were seen once. This entry is derived from a study of naive and memory T cell subsets. General observations from the study: Naive and memory repertoire findings lacked a ground truth for validation.

After CD4 positive bead selection, the CD4-negative fraction gave CD8 T cells. Input material: central memory CD4+ T cells from blood. The clonotype was recovered from a human donor in good health. The chain uses TRBV10-3 and TRBJ2-7; the D gene is possibly TRBD2 (5 bases). The CDR3 is CATAGRTEQYF. The CDR3 region has the DNA TGTGCGACGGCGGGTAGGACTGAGCAGTACTTC.